The subject of this entry is one T cell receptor beta chain. This specimen comes from a study of CD8 T cells in Susac syndrome. Random hexamers were used to reverse transcribe an amount of roughly 0.5 to 1 ug RNA. TCRdb re-called the immunoSEQ multiplex PCR reads with MiXCR, one entry per CDR3 protein. The sample records tens of thousands of distinct CDR3 sequences, roughly 91% being singletons. Per germline, CDR1 MNHEY and CDR2 SMNVEV (reference sequence). Deletions cut 11 bases from V and 5 bases from J, with 21 bases between. This CDR3 is 14 amino acids long. The multiple sclerosis control group consisted of treatment-naive patients whose relapsing-remitting disease, which was either stable or active, fulfilled revised McDonald criteria. TEMRA cells were FACS-enriched, and CD8+ and CD4+ T cells were isolated negatively.

The clonotype was recovered from a human donor with multiple sclerosis. V gene TRBV27 combines with J gene TRBJ2-5; D possibly corresponds to TRBD1 (5 bases). The sequenced sample was CD8+ T cells from PBMCs. The CDR3 loop reads CACSLPRVRETQYF. The CDR3, as DNA: TGTGCCTGCTCGTTACCCAGGGTCAGGGAGACCCAGTACTTC.